The present T cell receptor beta chain was sequenced within a study of shared clonotypes between healthy human individuals. Study results and caveats: When compared with the clonotypes that were shared by all four sorted-subset donors, the non-shared clonotypes turned out to have lower generation probabilities.

CDR1 is SGHTA, CDR2 FQGNSA, per germline. The CDR3 runs 19 residues. V was cut by 1 base and J by 3 bases, with 25 bases left in between. Profiled with immunoSEQ multiplex PCR; TCRdb holds only in-frame clones, not every one. Of about 2,100,000 clones in the sample, roughly 91% were seen once. Positively selected for CCR7, the CD45RO-negative cells used as naive CD8 cells excluded terminally differentiated effector memory CD45RA+ cells. As concerns this clone: Antigen specificity is unknown.

Sequenced material: naive CD8+ T cells from PBMCs. The origin of this receptor is a man younger than 30 in good health. Some clones in this sample may be carry-over from other donors' samples. V gene TRBV7-2 combines with J gene TRBJ2-7; perhaps TRBD1 as D (6 bases). Written as DNA, the CDR3 is TGTGCCAGCAGCTTAGAGTTCCGGGACAAATCTTTGACTCGCTACGAGCAGTACTTC. It specifies CASSLEFRDKSLTRYEQYF.